This TCR beta chain was retrieved from a study of blood T cell repertoires in COVID-19. This clone was observed a single time. Clones were sequenced by immunoSEQ multiplex PCR, and TCRdb holds only the in-frame ones, with some missing. The sample has some 150,000 clones; more than 70% are singletons. CDR1 LNHDA and CDR2 SQIVND come from the germline V gene (reference sequence). V was clipped by 7 bases and J by 3 bases, with 15 bases between them. The CDR3 consists of 14 residues. The sequence was obtained from a woman between 55 and 75 years old with acute or convalescent COVID-19. The chain employs TRBV19 and TRBJ1-1; maybe TRBD1 (5 bases). The sample comprised peripheral blood. The DNA of the CDR3 is TGTGCCAGTAAGGTCGGAAGGGGCGACACTGAAGCTTTCTTT. Protein: CASKVGRGDTEAFF.